The T cell receptor beta chain described here comes from a study of cytomegalovirus exposure and HLA in healthy donors. The study, taken as a whole, reports: Associated with cytomegalovirus, according to the listing, were around 160 TCR beta chains.

The donors were part of the validation cohort, which consisted of under 150 subjects and was separate from the first cohort of roughly 620 subjects. Looked up from germline, CDR1 is SEHNR and CDR2 is FQNEAQ (reference sequence). This CDR3 has 15 amino acids. V lost 0 bases and J lost 8; bases outside the gene matches: 5. In regard to this clone: As yet, its antigen is unknown.

TCRdb's table, derived via immunoSEQ multiplex PCR, lists solely in-frame clones and lacks some. This sample has roughly 120,000 clones, with about 91% found just once. The rearrangement uses TRBV7-9 and TRBJ1-4; 8 bases match TRBD1. The TCR comes from a man younger than 30 in good health and CMV-seronegative. Sequencing was done on a sample of PBMCs. As DNA, the CDR3 is TGTGCCAGCAGCTTAGCGGAAGACAGGGGCGAAAAACTGTTTTTT. It codes for CASSLAEDRGEKLFF.